These 26 T cell receptor beta chains were sequenced from one sample in a study of radiation and T cells in renal cell carcinoma. TCRdb's copy holds only in-frame clones and misses some; the assay was immunoSEQ multiplex PCR. The sample shows some 75,000 clones, 82% of them seen only once. The time point: blood 2 weeks post-SBRT. Treatment of the sample: 15 Gy SBRT to primary tumor, nephrectomy 4 weeks later. The sequencing here drew on blood, taken from a patient whose treatment included radiotherapy and nephrectomy. The source of these receptors is a man aged 55-75 years with renal cell carcinoma.

This sequence joins TRBV5-4 and TRBJ2-4, with D hard to call. CDR3 length: 15 residues. Germline V gene lookup returns CDR1 SGHNT and CDR2 YYREEE (reference sequence). Trimming took 0 bases from V and 4 from J, leaving 11 bases between them. CDR3 sequence reads: CASSLAPDPKNIQYF. DNA of the CDR3: TGTGCCAGCAGCTTGGCGCCAGACCCAAAAAACATTCAGTACTTC.

The chain carries TRBV7-9 and TRBJ1-1; D gene ambiguous. V lost 5 bases and J 5 bases, leaving 18 bases between the germline ends. CDR3 length: 15 residues. Germline CDR1 is SEHNR and CDR2 is FQNEAQ (reference sequence). This CDR3 is CASSKLGSLRTEAFF. CDR3 DNA: TGTGCCAGCAGCAAATTGGGCAGCTTGAGGACTGAAGCTTTCTTT.

CDR3 DNA: TGTGCCAGCAGTTTATTACAGGGGTCGGGGCAGCCCCAGCATTTT. It encodes CASSLLQGSGQPQHF. This rearrangement joins TRBV28 to TRBJ1-5, with 7 positions matching TRBD1. CDR1 MDHEN and CDR2 SYDVKM come from the germline V gene. The CDR3 covers 15 residues. With V trimmed by 1 base and J by 7 bases, 7 bases remained unmatched. The full variable domain, completed using reference TRBV28 and TRBJ1-5, is DVKVTQSSRYLVKRTGEKVFLECVQDMDHENMFWYRQDPGLGLRLIYFSYDVKMKEKGDIPEGYSVSREKKERFSLILESASTNQTSMYLCASSLLQGSGQPQHFGDGTRLSIL.

The rearrangement uses TRBV5-1 and TRBJ2-5, with 9 bases aligning to TRBD1. V was clipped by 0 bases and J by 7 bases; unmatched bases: 7. Germline values: CDR1 SGHRS, CDR2 YFSETQ. This CDR3 has 15 residues. CDR3 residues: CASSLEGTGWGTQYF. DNA for the CDR3: TGCGCCAGCAGCTTGGAAGGGACAGGGTGGGGGACCCAGTACTTC.

The chain uses TRBV4-2 and TRBJ2-7; 7 bases fit TRBD2. Germline V gene sequence: CDR1 LGHNA, CDR2 YNFKEQ. With V trimmed by 1 base and J by 1 base, 10 bases remained unmatched. The CDR3 runs to 17 residues. The CDR3 loop reads CASSQVDISGQSYEQYF. CDR3 coding DNA: TGTGCCAGCAGCCAAGTCGACATTAGCGGGCAATCCTACGAGCAGTACTTC.

The chain has TRBV29-1 and TRBJ2-3; 7 nucleotides match TRBD2. The CDR3 totals 14 residues. CDR1 and CDR2 (germline): SQVTM, ANQGSEA. Germline trimming cut 3 bases from V and 2 bases from J; bases unmatched to any gene: 5. As DNA, the CDR3 is TGCAGCGTTGACGCTAGCGGCGTCACAGATACGCAGTATTTT. Translated: CSVDASGVTDTQYF.

In its sample, this clone was seen once. The chain employs TRBV19 and TRBJ2-7; D might be TRBD1 (5 bases). CDR1 is LNHDA, CDR2 SQIVND, per germline (reference sequence). V shed 5 bases and J shed 2 bases, with 10 bases lying between them. The CDR3 totals 13 residues. The CDR3 reads CASSPDRTYEQYF. In DNA, the CDR3 is TGTGCCAGTAGTCCCGACAGAACCTACGAGCAGTACTTC.

This clone was observed once. The rearrangement uses TRBV6-6 and TRBJ1-1, with 7 positions matching TRBD1. Unmatched junction bases numbered 12, after V lost 8 bases and J lost 3 bases. Germline loops: CDR1 MNHNY, CDR2 SVGAGI (reference sequence). This CDR3 region has 15 residues. In nucleotides, the CDR3 is TGTGCCAGCCGGGGGAACAGGGGAAAAGACACTGAAGCTTTCTTT. This gives the protein CASRGNRGKDTEAFF.

CDR3 loop: CASSDEGGSEAFF. The CDR3 DNA reads TGTGCCAGCAGTGACGAGGGGGGATCTGAAGCTTTCTTT. The genes are TRBV6-4 and TRBJ1-1, with D possibly TRBD1 on 6 matching bases. The CDR3 is 13 amino acids. With 2 bases removed from V and 6 bases from J, the gap between germline ends came to 10 bases. Germline V gene lookup returns CDR1 MRHNA and CDR2 SNTAGT.

The count of this clone is one. The chain links TRBV21-1 to TRBJ2-4; TRBD1 is the table's D call, not checked against the DNA. TRBV21-1 corresponds to a pseudogene. This CDR3 contains 17 residues. The CDR3 loop is CASSKEKGDGAKNIQYF. The CDR3 DNA is TGTGCCAGCAGCAAAGAAAAGGGGGATGGAGCCAAAAACATTCAGTACTTC.

This chain links TRBV10-3 with TRBJ2-2; 8 nucleotides match TRBD2. The germline V gene has CDR1 ENHRY and CDR2 SYGVKD. This CDR3 comprises 15 residues. J gave up 7 bases and V 6 bases, and 10 bases lay outside the gene matches. Written as DNA, the CDR3 is TGTGCCATCAGGGCGGCGGGAGGATGGGACGGGGAGCTGTTTTTT. Encoded protein: CAIRAAGGWDGELFF.

The V call is TRBV5-8, the J call TRBJ2-7; D call uncertain. The CDR3 is 10 amino acids. The V end was cut by 6 bases, the J end by 12 bases, with 13 bases between. CDR1 and CDR2 (germline): SGHTS, YDEGEE. The CDR3 protein is CASTHSTPYF. As DNA, the CDR3 is TGTGCCAGCACCCATAGCACCCCGTACTTC.

This chain links TRBV6-5 with TRBJ2-1, with a weak D call TRBD2 (5 bases). The V gene's germline CDR1 is MNHEY and CDR2 SVGAGI. The CDR3 is 14 residues long. Trimming cost V 10 bases and J 4 bases, with 17 bases left between them. For the CDR3, the DNA is TGTGCCACCTTTGAGCGGCCACCGTACAATGAGCAGTTCTTC. Translated: CATFERPPYNEQFF.

The gene calls are TRBV2 and TRBJ2-7; tentatively, D is TRBD2 (6 bases). The length of the CDR3 is 12 residues. CDR1 is SNHLY, CDR2 FYNNEI, per germline. V lost 7 bases and J 2 bases, leaving 9 bases between the germline ends. The CDR3 region is CASKEGTYEQYF. The CDR3 coding sequence is TGTGCCAGCAAGGAGGGCACCTACGAGCAGTACTTC. The full variable domain, in which reference TRBV2 and TRBJ2-7 provide the parts outside the CDR3, is EPEVTQTPSHQVTQMGQEVILRCVPISNHLYFYWYRQILGQKVEFLVSFYNNEISEKSEIFDDQFSVERPDGSNFTLKIRSTKLEDSAMYFCASKEGTYEQYFGPGTRLTVT.

The chain couples TRBV4-3 to TRBJ1-2, with 7 bases that match TRBD1. Germline CDR1 and CDR2: LGHNA and YSLEER. Trimming at V came to 3 bases and at J to 7 bases, leaving 8 bases not matched to a gene. The CDR3 consists of 14 residues. CDR3 residues: CASSHRPGGGGYTF. As DNA, the CDR3 is TGCGCCAGCAGCCATCGACCAGGGGGTGGTGGCTACACCTTC.

This rearrangement joins TRBV18 to TRBJ2-1; 11 positions match TRBD2. The V segment lost 3 bases and the J segment 4 bases; nucleotides outside the gene matches: 11. The CDR3 is 18 amino acids. Germline V lookup: CDR1 KGHSH, CDR2 LQKENI. The DNA for the CDR3 is TGTGCCAGCTCACCCGATAGCGGGAGGGTTCCGTTTTACAATGAGCAGTTCTTC. Its translation is CASSPDSGRVPFYNEQFF.

The chain has TRBV4-2 and TRBJ2-7; 13 nucleotides match TRBD2. Germline assignment: CDR1 LGHNA and CDR2 YNFKEQ. V shed 4 bases and J 6 bases; nucleotides not matched to a gene: 6. CDR3 length: 15 amino acids. CDR3 nucleotides: TGTGCCAGCAGCCGCCGACTAGCGGGAGGTGGCGAGCAGTACTTC. Protein product: CASSRRLAGGGEQYF.

This rearrangement joins TRBV4-1 to TRBJ2-5; 8 nucleotides align to TRBD2. Germline lookup yields CDR1 MGHRA and CDR2 YSYEKL. This CDR3 is 15 amino acids long. V was clipped by 2 bases and J by 3 bases; unmatched bases: 5. The CDR3: CASSQLPGGKETQYF. The CDR3 region has the DNA TGCGCCAGCAGCCAACTGCCGGGGGGGAAAGAGACCCAGTACTTC.

The gene calls are TRBV2 and TRBJ1-4; 10 nucleotides align to TRBD1. Germline CDR1 reads SNHLY; CDR2 reads FYNNEI. The CDR3 is made up of 14 amino acids. J gave up 7 bases and V 6 bases, and 5 bases lay outside the gene matches. The CDR3 region is CASSQDRGSEKLFF. The DNA for the CDR3 is TGTGCCAGCAGCCAGGACAGGGGGAGTGAAAAACTGTTTTTT. The complete variable domain, with remaining parts taken from reference TRBV2 and TRBJ1-4, reads EPEVTQTPSHQVTQMGQEVILRCVPISNHLYFYWYRQILGQKVEFLVSFYNNEISEKSEIFDDQFSVERPDGSNFTLKIRSTKLEDSAMYFCASSQDRGSEKLFFGSGTQLSVL.

This clone was found a few times. The chain has TRBV28 and TRBJ1-1; 9 bases are shared with TRBD1. CDR1 and CDR2 (germline): MDHEN, SYDVKM. The ends lost 2 bases at V and 4 bases at J; junction bases unmatched: 11. The CDR3 contains 17 residues. This chain's CDR3 is CASSLGFTGGASTEAFF. DNA for the CDR3: TGTGCCAGCAGTTTAGGATTTACAGGGGGCGCGAGCACTGAAGCTTTCTTT.

This chain connects TRBV30 to TRBJ1-3, with a possible D match to TRBD1 (5 bases). The V gene's germline CDR1 is GTSNPN and CDR2 SVGIG (reference sequence). Trimming shortened V by 2 bases and J by 9 bases, and 17 bases separated the two germline ends. This CDR3 is 14 amino acids long. CDR3 sequence: CAWSLGTAGVTIYF. As DNA, the CDR3 is TGTGCCTGGAGTCTCGGGACGGCGGGAGTCACCATATATTTT.

J is TRBJ2-7 and V is TRBV28, with 10 bases aligning to TRBD2. CDR3 length equals 14 residues. Germline lookup yields CDR1 MDHEN and CDR2 SYDVKM. V dropped 9 bases and J dropped 2; count of bases not matched to a gene: 7. In DNA, the CDR3 is TGTGCCAGTCTCGGGGGACTAGCGACCTACGAGCAGTACTTC. It translates to CASLGGLATYEQYF.

The rearrangement uses TRBV7-6 and TRBJ2-7; D uncertain. This CDR3 contains 14 residues. Trimming left V 1 base short and J 3 bases short, with 10 bases between. Germline CDR1 SGHVS, CDR2 FNYEAQ. CDR3 nucleotides: TGTGCCAGCAGCTTAGTTCCAGGAGACTACGAGCAGTACTTC. Translated: CASSLVPGDYEQYF.

This chain joins TRBV27 and TRBJ1-3; 7 bases line up with TRBD1. The germline V gene encodes CDR1 MNHEY and CDR2 SMNVEV (reference sequence). V lost 5 bases to trimming and J lost 4 bases; unmatched junction nucleotides: 11. CDR3 length: 16 residues. The DNA of the CDR3 is TGTGCCAGCAGTAGACAGGGACAAGGTGAGGGAAACACCATATATTTT. This gives the protein CASSRQGQGEGNTIYF.

The chain is built from TRBV6-5 and TRBJ2-5; TRBD1 aligns across 9 bases. Germline V gene sequence: CDR1 MNHEY, CDR2 SVGAGI. The CDR3 is 13 residues long. The J segment lost 4 bases and the V segment lost 5 bases, leaving 2 bases of the junction unmatched. The chain's CDR3 is CASSLDRGETQYF. The CDR3 region has the DNA TGTGCCAGCAGTCTGGACAGGGGAGAGACCCAGTACTTC.

J is TRBJ2-5 and V is TRBV19; D is unresolved. CDR1 and CDR2 (germline): LNHDA, SQIVND (reference sequence). V was shortened by 3 bases and J by 5 bases, with 13 bases between the two germline ends. This CDR3 spans 14 amino acids. The CDR3 region has the DNA TGTGCCAGTAGTATCATGGGGTCGGTCGAGACCCAGTACTTC. Residues: CASSIMGSVETQYF.